A single sample is the source of the 21 T cell receptor beta chains below, sequenced in a study of CXCR3-negative and CXCR3-positive naive CD8 T cells. Via 5' RACE with UMI labels, TRB cDNA libraries were prepared. TCRdb reanalyzed the 5' RACE reads and collapses them to one entry per CDR3 protein, without DNA. The data show tens of thousands of distinct CDR3 sequences, and the top ten clones hold roughly 1.5%. Sequences were obtained from naive CXCR3- CD8+ T cells from blood. Subset of the sample: CD45RO-CCR7+CD27+CD95- naive CD8+ T cells lacking CXCR3 (TNR3-). The receptors here all came from a human donor in good health. Some clones in this sample may be carry-over from other donors' samples.

The CDR3 loop is CASSQGTAPFSVTQYF. V gene TRBV4-1 combines with J gene TRBJ2-5; TCRdb picks TRBD1, but there is no DNA to check that call. Germline V gene sequence: CDR1 MGHRA, CDR2 YSYEKL. CDR3 size: 16 residues.

This sequence joins TRBV29-1 and TRBJ1-2. CDR3 size: 11 residues. The germline gives CDR1 SQVTM, CDR2 ANQGSEA. This chain's CDR3 is CSVEMDYGYTF.

The chain has TRBV11-2 and TRBJ2-7. This CDR3 contains 13 residues. Germline V CDR1 and CDR2: SGHAT, FQNNGV. This CDR3 reads CASSLEVFYEQYF.

This chain links TRBV3-1 with TRBJ2-2; the D call of TRBD1 rests on TCRdb alone, since no DNA is present to check it. The CDR3 loop spans 16 amino acids. Looked up from germline, CDR1 is LGHDT and CDR2 is YNNKEL (reference sequence). The CDR3 reads CASSHAGPLNTGELFF.

The rearrangement links TRBV5-6 to TRBJ1-1. CDR1 SGHDT and CDR2 YYEEEE come from the germline V gene. The CDR3 has 14 residues. The chain's CDR3 is CASSLDRGWAEAFF.

The chain links TRBV29-1 to TRBJ2-3; with no DNA, the TCRdb D assignment of TRBD2 cannot be verified. This CDR3 is 17 amino acids long. Germline V gene data show CDR1 as SQVTM and CDR2 as ANQGSEA. The CDR3 spells CSVEDFSGRRSTDTQYF.

The V gene is TRBV28, the J gene TRBJ2-1; the D call of TRBD2 rests on TCRdb alone, since no DNA is present to check it. CDR1 is MDHEN and CDR2 is SYDVKM in the germline V gene. The CDR3 has 15 amino acids. The CDR3 loop reads CASSFGRPPNNEQFF.

V gene TRBV9 combines with J gene TRBJ2-6. The CDR3 has 15 amino acids. Germline lookup yields CDR1 SGDLS and CDR2 YYNGEE. The CDR3: CASSVDGSGANVLTF.

This chain links TRBV3-1 with TRBJ2-1; with no DNA, the TCRdb D assignment of TRBD2 cannot be verified. The CDR3 is 16 amino acids. The germline CDR1 and CDR2 sequences are LGHDT and YNNKEL (reference sequence). CDR3 protein: CASSQGLRPAGNEQFF.

The J gene is TRBJ2-2, the V gene TRBV20-1. From germline, CDR1 is DFQATT and CDR2 SNEGSKA (reference sequence). The CDR3 spans 13 residues. The CDR3 sequence is CSALDGDTGELFF.

The genes are TRBV7-6 and TRBJ1-4; TCRdb indicates TRBD1, and absent DNA this call remains unverified. CDR1 is SGHVS, CDR2 FNYEAQ, per germline. The CDR3 sequence is 13 residues long. CDR3: CASSPLSSEKLFF. Drawing the rest from reference TRBV7-6 and TRBJ1-4, the complete variable domain is GAGVSQSPRYKVTKRGQDVALRCDPISGHVSLYWYRQALGQGPEFLTYFNYEAQQDKSGLPNDRFSAERPEGSISTLTIQRTEQRDSAMYRCASSPLSSEKLFFGSGTQLSVL.

J is TRBJ1-5 and V is TRBV12-3 or TRBV12-4; no DNA is available, so the TRBD1 call from TCRdb remains unchecked. This CDR3 is built from 16 residues. The CDR3 sequence is CASSSGDRASNQPQHF.

This clonotype is labeled medium-sized based on frequency. This CDR3 reads CSVEDPDRANYGYTF. This rearrangement joins TRBV29-1 to TRBJ1-2; TCRdb's D call of TRBD1 is untestable without DNA. In germline, CDR1 is SQVTM, CDR2 ANQGSEA. The CDR3 consists of 15 residues.

The rearrangement links TRBV7-2 to TRBJ1-5. The CDR3 contains 14 residues. Germline V gives CDR1 SGHTA, CDR2 FQGNSA. The CDR3 reads CASSLGDPHQPQHF.

The V gene is TRBV11-2, the J gene TRBJ2-2; the TCRdb D gene call, TRBD2, has no DNA to confirm it. The germline V gene has CDR1 SGHAT and CDR2 FQNNGV. This CDR3 has 14 residues. The CDR3: CASYRPWATGELFF.

V is TRBV15 and J is TRBJ2-2; TCRdb indicates TRBD1, and absent DNA this call remains unverified. The CDR3 runs 16 residues. CDR1 is LNHNV, CDR2 YYDKDF, per germline (reference sequence). The CDR3 sequence: CATSRVQGLNTGELFF.

V gene TRBV7-8 combines with J gene TRBJ2-5; the D call from TCRdb, TRBD1, cannot be confirmed without DNA. CDR1 and CDR2 from the germline V gene are SGHVS and FQNEAQ. The CDR3 is made up of 15 amino acids. CDR3 amino acids: CASSWGQGNQETQYF.

This rearrangement joins TRBV20-1 to TRBJ2-1; TCRdb picks TRBD2, but there is no DNA to check that call. The germline gives CDR1 DFQATT, CDR2 SNEGSKA (reference sequence). This CDR3 region has 15 residues. The CDR3 spells CSASTTSGRAGEQFF.

CDR3 region: CATSRRQENSPLHF. This sequence joins TRBV15 and TRBJ1-6; the D call of TRBD1 rests on TCRdb alone, since no DNA is present to check it. Looked up from germline, CDR1 is LNHNV and CDR2 is YYDKDF (reference sequence). CDR3 length: 14 amino acids.

The V and J genes are TRBV11-3 and TRBJ2-1; checking the TCRdb D call of TRBD1 is not possible without DNA. This CDR3 spans 15 amino acids. The germline V gene has CDR1 SGHNT and CDR2 YENEEA. CDR3 loop: CASSTTGGLNNEQFF.

CDR3 protein: CSVLRQGALGYTF. The chain carries TRBV29-1 and TRBJ1-2; TCRdb lists TRBD1, though no DNA is available to test this call. Germline-derived CDR1 and CDR2 are SQVTM and ANQGSEA. There are 13 residues in the CDR3.